The rows below give T cell receptor beta chains drawn from one sample of a study of PD-L1 blockade in urothelial cancer. Some clones are missing from TCRdb's copy, which holds only in-frame ones; the method was immunoSEQ multiplex PCR. The sample lists about 100,000 clones, about 91% occurring once. The sequencing used PBMCs, collected around atezolizumab (anti-PD-L1) treatment. These receptors all stem from a woman aged 80 or over with urothelial cancer. Both conserved end residues are part of each CDR3. A D gene is named only where the DNA matches it firmly. A clone size is listed for some rows: how often the clone was seen (once, few, many), or a class if it is expanded.

TRBV30	.	TRBD1	TRBJ2-7	CAWSVHRTGPYEQYF	TGTGCCTGGAGTGTACATCGGACAGGACCCTACGAGCAGTACTTC
TRBV10-1	.	.	TRBJ2-7	CASSVSGVGDYEQYF	TGCGCCAGCAGTGTCTCAGGGGTTGGGGACTACGAGCAGTACTTC
TRBV5-1	.	TRBD2	TRBJ2-2	CASSGGLAGDTGELFF	TGCGCCAGCAGCGGGGGACTAGCGGGAGACACCGGGGAGCTGTTTTTT
TRBV7-8	.	TRBD1	TRBJ1-1	CASSRTRQGASTEAFF	TGTGCCAGCAGCCGTACCCGACAGGGGGCGAGTACTGAAGCTTTCTTT
TRBV28	.	.	TRBJ1-1	CASSPTPRLNTEAFF	TGTGCCAGCAGTCCGACCCCACGACTAAACACTGAAGCTTTCTTT
TRBV7-9	.	.	TRBJ2-2	CASSLGANTGELFF	TGTGCCAGCAGCTTAGGAGCGAACACCGGGGAGCTGTTTTTT
TRBV5-6	.	.	TRBJ2-7	CASSLGTVTYEQYF	TGTGCCAGCAGCTTAGGAACAGTAACCTACGAGCAGTACTTC
TRBV27	few	.	TRBJ1-2	CASLSPGRGYGYTF	TGTGCCAGCTTATCCCCGGGGCGGGGCTATGGCTACACCTTC
TRBV5-1	.	TRBD1	TRBJ2-3	CASSPDRGHTDTQYF	TGCGCCAGCAGCCCGGACAGGGGTCACACAGATACGCAGTATTTT
TRBV19	.	TRBD2	TRBJ2-1	CASMASGRGEQFF	TGTGCCAGTATGGCTAGCGGGAGGGGTGAGCAGTTCTTC
TRBV19	.	TRBD1	TRBJ1-5	CASARQGALTYSNQPQHF	TGTGCCAGTGCGAGACAGGGGGCGTTGACCTATAGCAATCAGCCCCAGCATTTT
TRBV6-6	.	.	TRBJ2-2	CASSTGSTNTGELFF	TGTGCCAGCAGTACAGGGAGTACGAACACCGGGGAGCTGTTTTTT
TRBV27	.	TRBD1	TRBJ1-5	CASSRKGAGNQPQHF	TGTGCCAGCAGCCGCAAGGGGGCTGGCAATCAGCCCCAGCATTTT
TRBV2	few	.	TRBJ1-2	CASSAGGLVVGYTF	TGTGCCAGCAGTGCGGGGGGTTTGGTAGTTGGCTACACCTTC
TRBV2	.	.	TRBJ2-2	CASILGIRGELFF	TGTGCCAGCATTCTCGGGATCCGTGGGGAGCTGTTTTTT
TRBV7-3	.	TRBD1	TRBJ1-4	CASSPGTANEKLFF	TGTGCCAGCAGCCCGGGGACAGCTAATGAAAAACTGTTTTTT
TRBV4-2	.	TRBD2	TRBJ2-2	CASSQDSRLAANTGELFF	TGTGCCAGCAGCCAAGATTCCCGACTAGCGGCGAACACCGGGGAGCTGTTTTTT
TRBV28	.	.	TRBJ1-3	CASSLSGLGNTIYF	TGTGCCAGCAGTTTGTCAGGGTTAGGAAACACCATATATTTT
TRBV30	.	.	TRBJ1-5	CAWTLGGAVRNQPQHF	TGTGCCTGGACCCTGGGGGGGGCGGTTCGTAATCAGCCCCAGCATTTT
TRBV30	.	.	TRBJ1-1	CAWVWGVTEAFF	TGTGCCTGGGTGTGGGGGGTTACTGAAGCTTTCTTT
TRBV19	.	.	TRBJ2-2	CASREGPHTGELFF	TGTGCCAGTAGGGAGGGACCCCACACCGGGGAGCTGTTTTTT
TRBV4-1	.	TRBD1	TRBJ2-3	CASSLDRGDSFTDTQYF	TGCGCCAGCAGCCTAGATCGAGGGGACAGCTTCACAGATACGCAGTATTTT
TRBV4-1	.	.	TRBJ2-1	CASSQDRGLRSYNEQFF	TGCGCCAGCAGCCAAGATAGGGGTTTACGCTCCTACAATGAGCAGTTCTTC
TRBV5-8	.	TRBD1	TRBJ2-2	CASSSPGTGAHGELFF	TGTGCCAGCAGCTCCCCCGGGACAGGGGCCCACGGGGAGCTGTTTTTT
TRBV30	.	.	TRBJ1-2	CAWSYQTKRGYTF	TGTGCCTGGAGTTACCAGACTAAAAGAGGCTACACCTTC
TRBV5-6	.	.	TRBJ1-1	CASSFGEGSTEAFF	TGTGCCAGCAGCTTTGGTGAAGGGAGCACTGAAGCTTTCTTT
TRBV5-3	.	.	TRBJ2-3	CARSLRGHEYTDTQYF	TGTGCCAGAAGCTTGAGGGGCCACGAGTACACAGATACGCAGTATTTT
TRBV7-6	.	.	TRBJ2-7	CASSVDSLGPYEQYF	TGTGCCAGCAGCGTGGACAGCCTTGGGCCCTACGAGCAGTACTTC